The sequence of this T cell receptor (beta chain) was determined in a study of T-cell memory formation after mild COVID-19. 5'RACE primed at constant segments yielded TCR alpha and TCR beta cDNA libraries bearing sample barcodes and UMIs. TCRdb redid the calling of the 5' RACE reads with MiXCR, one entry per CDR3 protein. This sample has hundreds of thousands of distinct CDR3 sequences, with 20% to 25% found just once. This clonotype was detected only a few times. The sample taken for sequencing was PBMCs or a T cell subset sorted from them (not recorded which). This TCR was recovered from a young man who had mild COVID-19 (a few samples of this study predate the infection). Cell type and time point are not known.

Written as DNA, the CDR3 is TGTGCCAGCAGCCAATGGACAGGGGCGACAGAAGCTTTCTTT. This codes for CASSQWTGATEAFF. The chain combines TRBV7-2 with TRBJ1-1; 9 bases fit TRBD1. The J segment lost 8 bases and the V segment lost 5 bases, leaving 9 bases of the junction unmatched. CDR1 is SGHTA, CDR2 FQGNSA, per germline. The CDR3 runs to 14 residues.